Detailed here is one TCR beta chain. The data are from a study of blood T cell repertoires in COVID-19. Study-wide context: The study drew acute and convalescent COVID-19 samples from the United States, Italy and Spain. PBMCs, B-cell-depleted T cells, or T cells were the source of the cDNA or gDNA that made up the material.

Per the original methods: Using reference gene primer amplification, nucleated cell counts were estimated. Here immunoSEQ multiplex PCR was the method, and the copy in TCRdb shows in-frame clones only, minus some. V and J calls and clone size are copied from that table; D and trimming were computed from the DNA. The data show 100,000 or so clones, roughly 85% seen once. This TCR was sampled from a woman in her 70s with active or convalescent COVID-19. The specimen was peripheral blood.

Here the CDR3 DNA reads TGCGCCAGCAGCCACCCCGCAGAAGAGACCCAGTACTTC. Its translation: CASSHPAEETQYF. The rearrangement uses TRBV5-1 and TRBJ2-5; D is unclear. The V gene's germline CDR1 is SGHRS and CDR2 YFSETQ. The germline V and J ends were trimmed by 4 bases and 3 bases, with 10 bases remaining between them. The CDR3 is 13 amino acids.